The rows below give T cell receptor beta chains drawn from one sample of a study of T cells in Graves' hyperthyroidism and ophthalmopathy. TCRdb passed the multiplex PCR reads through MiXCR, listing each CDR3 protein once. The sample includes roughly 530,000 distinct CDR3 sequences, roughly 18% seen only once; the top ten take about 16%. Sequencing used blood. Every receptor here comes from a woman aged 18-35 years with Graves' ophthalmopathy. CDR3s include the opening cysteine and the closing phenylalanine or tryptophan. Each record gives: J gene, V gene, clone size, D gene, CDR3 protein, CDR3 DNA. D genes are given only for firm matches. Size tells how often a clone was seen (once, few, many) or the class of an expanded clone, and some rows leave it out.

J gene: TRBJ1-2
V gene: TRBV12-3/TRBV12-4
clone size: few
D gene: -
CDR3 protein: CASSFSGGVDYGYTF
CDR3 DNA: TGTGCCAGCAGTTTCTCGGGGGGCGTTGACTATGGCTACACCTTC

J gene: TRBJ2-3
V gene: TRBV28
clone size: many
D gene: -
CDR3 protein: CATSRGASTDTQYF
CDR3 DNA: TGTGCCACCAGTCGAGGGGCTAGCACAGATACGCAGTATTTT

J gene: TRBJ1-4
V gene: TRBV6-2/TRBV6-3
clone size: many
D gene: -
CDR3 protein: CASSYSTENEKLFF
CDR3 DNA: TGTGCCAGCAGTTACTCGACAGAAAATGAAAAACTGTTTTTT

J gene: TRBJ1-3
V gene: TRBV19
clone size: -
D gene: -
CDR3 protein: CATLDGSSGNTIYF
CDR3 DNA: TGTGCCACCTTGGACGGAAGCTCTGGAAACACCATATATTTT

J gene: TRBJ1-1
V gene: TRBV7-9
clone size: few
D gene: -
CDR3 protein: CASSLRQGGNEAFF
CDR3 DNA: TGTGCCAGCAGCTTGAGGCAGGGCGGTAATGAAGCTTTCTTT

J gene: TRBJ1-1
V gene: TRBV30
clone size: many
D gene: -
CDR3 protein: CAWIGDGNTEAFF
CDR3 DNA: TGTGCCTGGATCGGGGATGGTAACACTGAAGCTTTCTTT

J gene: TRBJ2-5
V gene: TRBV6-1
clone size: few
D gene: TRBD1
CDR3 protein: CASTSDRLQETQYF
CDR3 DNA: TGTGCCAGCACCTCGGACAGGCTCCAAGAGACCCAGTACTTC

J gene: TRBJ2-4
V gene: TRBV5-1
clone size: -
D gene: TRBD2
CDR3 protein: CASSFETGGGDIQYF
CDR3 DNA: TGCGCCAGCAGCTTCGAAACGGGCGGGGGGGACATTCAGTACTTC

J gene: TRBJ2-7
V gene: TRBV4-1
clone size: many
D gene: -
CDR3 protein: CASSRRDTYEQYF
CDR3 DNA: TGCGCCAGCAGCCGCAGGGACACCTACGAGCAGTACTTC

J gene: TRBJ2-5
V gene: TRBV3-1
clone size: many
D gene: TRBD2
CDR3 protein: CASSQQTSGGWETQYF
CDR3 DNA: TGTGCCAGCAGCCAACAGACTAGCGGGGGTTGGGAGACCCAGTACTTC

J gene: TRBJ2-2
V gene: TRBV2
clone size: few
D gene: TRBD2
CDR3 protein: CASSEREGTGELFF
CDR3 DNA: TGTGCCAGCAGTGAAAGGGAGGGGACCGGGGAGCTGTTTTTT

J gene: TRBJ1-3
V gene: TRBV4-1
clone size: few
D gene: TRBD1
CDR3 protein: CASSQDPGQGVGNTIYF
CDR3 DNA: TGCGCCAGCAGCCAAGACCCGGGACAGGGGGTAGGAAACACCATATATTTT

J gene: TRBJ2-1
V gene: TRBV7-3
clone size: many
D gene: TRBD2
CDR3 protein: CASSSTGTSANNEQFF
CDR3 DNA: TGTGCCAGCAGCTCGACCGGGACTAGCGCAAACAATGAGCAGTTCTTC

J gene: TRBJ1-2
V gene: TRBV7-9
clone size: -
D gene: TRBD1
CDR3 protein: CASRFTGGTAFSLYGYTF
CDR3 DNA: TGTGCCAGCAGGTTCACCGGCGGGACAGCTTTTTCCCTCTATGGCTACACCTTC

J gene: TRBJ2-3
V gene: TRBV12-3/TRBV12-4
clone size: many
D gene: TRBD2
CDR3 protein: CASSSGTSPSTDTQYF
CDR3 DNA: TGTGCCAGCAGTTCAGGGACTAGCCCTAGCACAGATACGCAGTATTTT

J gene: TRBJ2-5
V gene: TRBV20-1
clone size: many
D gene: TRBD2
CDR3 protein: CSASPPQRGQETQYF
CDR3 DNA: TGCAGTGCTAGCCCCCCCCAGCGGGGGCAAGAGACCCAGTACTTC

J gene: TRBJ1-5
V gene: TRBV19
clone size: few
D gene: -
CDR3 protein: CASTRSMDYAQHF
CDR3 DNA: TGTGCCAGTACCCGCTCGATGGATTACGCCCAGCATTTT

J gene: TRBJ2-1
V gene: TRBV3-1
clone size: many
D gene: TRBD2
CDR3 protein: CASSQAAAGGPRNEQFF
CDR3 DNA: TGTGCCAGCAGCCAAGCCGCAGCGGGAGGGCCGAGGAATGAGCAGTTCTTC

J gene: TRBJ2-1
V gene: TRBV18
clone size: few
D gene: TRBD2
CDR3 protein: CASSPPKGSGSPYNEQFF
CDR3 DNA: TGTGCCAGCTCACCACCTAAGGGGAGCGGGAGCCCCTACAATGAGCAGTTCTTC

J gene: TRBJ1-2
V gene: TRBV7-8
clone size: few
D gene: -
CDR3 protein: CASSLLSRGGYGYTF
CDR3 DNA: TGTGCCAGCAGCTTATTGTCCAGGGGAGGATATGGCTACACCTTC

J gene: TRBJ2-7
V gene: TRBV9
clone size: few
D gene: TRBD2
CDR3 protein: CASSAGTSTYEQYF
CDR3 DNA: TGTGCCAGCAGCGCCGGGACTAGCACCTACGAGCAGTACTTC

J gene: TRBJ1-1
V gene: TRBV9
clone size: many
D gene: TRBD1
CDR3 protein: CASSVGSGTANPAFF
CDR3 DNA: TGTGCCAGCAGCGTGGGTTCCGGGACAGCCAATCCAGCTTTCTTT

J gene: TRBJ2-4
V gene: TRBV28
clone size: many
D gene: -
CDR3 protein: CASRGQAYIAKNIQYF
CDR3 DNA: TGTGCCAGCCGTGGGCAGGCCTATATAGCCAAAAACATTCAGTACTTC

J gene: TRBJ2-2
V gene: TRBV5-1
clone size: many
D gene: TRBD2
CDR3 protein: CASNSGLADYGGELFF
CDR3 DNA: TGCGCCAGTAACTCGGGACTAGCGGACTACGGCGGGGAGCTGTTTTTT

J gene: TRBJ2-1
V gene: TRBV9
clone size: -
D gene: -
CDR3 protein: CASSVIPNNEQFF
CDR3 DNA: TGTGCCAGCAGCGTAATACCTAACAATGAGCAGTTCTTC

J gene: TRBJ2-3
V gene: TRBV20-1
clone size: many
D gene: -
CDR3 protein: CSAWGSGSSTDTQYF
CDR3 DNA: TGCAGTGCTTGGGGTTCCGGGAGCAGCACAGATACGCAGTATTTT

J gene: TRBJ1-3
V gene: TRBV2
clone size: few
D gene: -
CDR3 protein: CASVPPAEGNTIYF
CDR3 DNA: TGTGCCAGCGTACCCCCGGCGGAAGGAAACACCATATATTTT

J gene: TRBJ2-3
V gene: TRBV6-1
clone size: few
D gene: -
CDR3 protein: CASRANGDTQYF
CDR3 DNA: TGTGCCAGCAGGGCGAACGGAGATACGCAGTATTTT